A selection of T cell receptor beta chains follows, all from one sample in a study of cytomegalovirus exposure and HLA in healthy donors. Using immunoSEQ multiplex PCR, the repertoire was profiled, and TCRdb retains in-frame clones only, with some absent. The sample includes roughly 69,000 clones, about 78% of them seen just once. The specimen sequenced was PBMCs. The receptor source for this set is a man younger than 30 in good health and CMV-seronegative. Both conserved end residues are part of each CDR3. The D gene is left open where the match is weak. Expanded clones get a size class; other rows say once, few or many, or leave the size out.

clone_size j_call v_call d_call cdr3_aa cdr3_nt
- TRBJ1-5 TRBV5-5 TRBD1 CASSGGTGGGNSNQPQHF TGTGCCAGCAGCGGGGGGACAGGCGGGGGAAATAGCAATCAGCCCCAGCATTTT
- TRBJ2-2 TRBV7-9 TRBD1 CASSLARAGGYTGELFF TGTGCCAGCAGCTTAGCCCGCGCAGGGGGCTACACCGGGGAGCTGTTTTTT
- TRBJ2-1 TRBV18 TRBD2 CASSAGLAGGSGEQFF TGTGCCAGCTCGGCAGGACTAGCGGGGGGGAGCGGTGAGCAGTTCTTC
- TRBJ2-2 TRBV4-2 TRBD2 CASSQSLSRGLASGELFF TGTGCCAGCAGCCAAAGCCTCTCTCGAGGACTAGCGTCCGGGGAGCTGTTTTTT
- TRBJ2-5 TRBV5-1 TRBD2 CASSLRGLPQETQYF TGCGCCAGCAGCTTGAGGGGACTACCCCAAGAGACCCAGTACTTC
- TRBJ2-5 TRBV6-1 TRBD1 CASRKDRGETQYF TGTGCCAGCAGAAAGGACAGGGGAGAGACCCAGTACTTC
- TRBJ1-5 TRBV5-1 TRBD1 CASSWGTGDQPQHF TGCGCCAGCAGCTGGGGGACAGGGGATCAGCCCCAGCATTTT
- TRBJ2-4 TRBV7-8 TRBD2 CASSSYLRGGIAKNIQYF TGTGCCAGCAGCTCCTACTTGCGGGGGGGCATAGCCAAAAACATTCAGTACTTC
- TRBJ2-3 TRBV6-1 - CASSAFGGASTDTQYF TGTGCCAGCAGTGCCTTTGGTGGGGCCAGCACAGATACGCAGTATTTT
- TRBJ2-1 TRBV5-5 - CASSLVIGGPTYNEQFF TGTGCCAGCAGCTTGGTGATCGGAGGTCCTACCTACAATGAGCAGTTCTTC
- TRBJ1-3 TRBV6-6 - CASSSGVSGNTIYF TGTGCCAGCAGCTCAGGGGTCTCTGGAAACACCATATATTTT
- TRBJ2-2 TRBV4-1 - CASSHNDNNGELFF TGCGCCAGCAGCCATAATGATAACAACGGGGAGCTGTTTTTT
- TRBJ2-3 TRBV19 TRBD2 CASTDPRTSGGTDTQYF TGTGCCAGTACCGACCCACGGACTAGCGGGGGCACAGATACGCAGTATTTT
- TRBJ1-5 TRBV6-1 - CATWTAYNQPQHF TGTGCCACATGGACAGCCTACAATCAGCCCCAGCATTTT
- TRBJ2-3 TRBV5-1 TRBD2 CASSPRLAGVTDTQYF TGCGCCAGCAGCCCCAGACTAGCGGGGGTCACAGATACGCAGTATTTT
- TRBJ1-1 TRBV6-5 - CASSYGRDTEAFF TGTGCCAGCAGTTATGGCCGGGACACTGAAGCTTTCTTT
- TRBJ2-3 TRBV4-3 TRBD2 CASSQDGASGADTQYF TGCGCCAGCAGCCAAGATGGGGCTAGCGGGGCTGATACGCAGTATTTT
- TRBJ1-3 TRBV6-9 - CASSLSGVDTIYF TGTGCCAGCAGTTTATCCGGGGTAGACACCATATATTTT
- TRBJ1-2 TRBV4-2 - CASSRSGPDYGYTF TGTGCCAGCAGCCGAAGTGGGCCCGACTATGGCTACACCTTC
- TRBJ2-1 TRBV28 - CASTPIGAYNEQFF TGTGCCAGCACCCCGATCGGAGCCTACAATGAGCAGTTCTTC
- TRBJ2-2 TRBV21-1 - CASSKTFDSGGPPDTGELFF TGTGCCAGCAGCAAAACCTTCGATAGCGGGGGGCCCCCAGACACCGGGGAGCTGTTTTTT
- TRBJ1-1 TRBV6-5 - CASHRSAEAFF TGTGCCAGCCACAGGTCGGCTGAAGCTTTCTTT
- TRBJ1-1 TRBV30 TRBD1 CAWNRGLNTEAFF TGTGCCTGGAACAGGGGCCTGAACACTGAAGCTTTCTTT
- TRBJ2-7 TRBV9 TRBD1 CASSASGTGVYEQYF TGTGCCAGCAGCGCCTCCGGGACAGGGGTATACGAGCAGTACTTC
- TRBJ2-3 TRBV5-6 TRBD1 CASSSSSGTGSDTQYF TGTGCCAGCAGCTCCTCATCCGGGACAGGGTCAGATACGCAGTATTTT
- TRBJ2-1 TRBV6-1 TRBD2 CASSEGSGGGWEQFF TGTGCCAGCAGTGAGGGAAGCGGGGGGGGTTGGGAGCAGTTCTTC
- TRBJ2-3 TRBV7-3 - CASSRPGGGGTDTQYF TGTGCCAGCAGCCGACCCGGAGGGGGGGGTACAGATACGCAGTATTTT
few TRBJ1-5 TRBV7-6 TRBD1 CASSLGTDQPQHF TGTGCCAGCAGCTTGGGGACAGATCAGCCCCAGCATTTT